The clone carrying this T cell receptor beta chain is labeled medium-sized. Its target is not known. Other DNA sequences in this sample translate to the same CDR3. This sample stems from a study of tumor-infiltrating lymphocytes in localized non-small cell lung cancer. Study-wide background: Patients included smokers and never-smokers with various histologies, some sampled after neoadjuvant chemotherapy. General study points: IM1 and IM2 tumors showed no difference in T-cell fraction. Different pieces of the same tissue went to different assays, confounding technical variation with intratumor heterogeneity.

Some clones are missing from TCRdb's copy, which holds only in-frame ones; the method was immunoSEQ multiplex PCR. The data hold 10,000 to 15,000 clones, with about 70% observed a single time. The germline V and J ends were trimmed by 2 bases and 0 bases, with 3 bases remaining between them. The CDR3 has 13 amino acids. Germline values: CDR1 SGHRS, CDR2 YFSETQ. Sequencing used uninvolved lung tissue not adjacent to the tumor. The sequence was collected from a human donor with non-small cell lung cancer. V is TRBV5-1 and J is TRBJ1-5; D unresolved. CDR3 protein: CASSFDSNQPQHF. The CDR3 bases are TGCGCCAGCAGCTTCGATAGCAATCAGCCCCAGCATTTT.